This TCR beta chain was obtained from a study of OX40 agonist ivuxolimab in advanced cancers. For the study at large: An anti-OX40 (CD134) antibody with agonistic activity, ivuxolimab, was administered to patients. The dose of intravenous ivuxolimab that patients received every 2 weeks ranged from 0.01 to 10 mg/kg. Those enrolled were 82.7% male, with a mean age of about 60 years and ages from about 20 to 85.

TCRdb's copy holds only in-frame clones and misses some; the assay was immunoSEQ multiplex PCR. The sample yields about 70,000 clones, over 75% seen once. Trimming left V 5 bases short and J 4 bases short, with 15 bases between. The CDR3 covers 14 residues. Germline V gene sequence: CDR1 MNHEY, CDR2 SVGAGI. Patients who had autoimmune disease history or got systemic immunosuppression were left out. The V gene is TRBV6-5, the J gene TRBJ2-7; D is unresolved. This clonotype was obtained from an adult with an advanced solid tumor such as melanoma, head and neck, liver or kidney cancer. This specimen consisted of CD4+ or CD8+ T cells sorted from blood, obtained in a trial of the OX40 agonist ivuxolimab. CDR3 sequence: CASSKKYAGYEQYF. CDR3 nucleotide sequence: TGTGCCAGCAGTAAAAAATACGCCGGATACGAGCAGTACTTC.